This T cell receptor (beta chain) was observed in a study of blood T cell repertoires in COVID-19. About the research overall: Specimens from acute and convalescent COVID-19 originated in the United States, Italy and Spain. PBMCs, B-cell-depleted T cells, or T cells were the source of the cDNA or gDNA that made up the material.

Original methodology: For nucleated cells, counts were estimated from reference gene primer amplification. TCRdb's table, derived via immunoSEQ multiplex PCR, lists solely in-frame clones and lacks some. That table is the source of V, J and clone size, and D and trimming were worked out from the DNA. The table shows around 200,000 clones, with approximately 80% occurring only once. The CDR3 contains 13 residues. Germline values: CDR1 MNHEY, CDR2 SMNVEV (reference sequence). With 6 bases clipped from V and 3 bases from J, the junction kept 5 bases outside the gene matches. The genes are TRBV27 and TRBJ2-7; 7 bases are shared with TRBD1. The TCR sequence derives from a woman between 45 and 65 years old with acute or convalescent COVID-19. The sequenced sample consisted of peripheral blood. CDR3 sequence: CASRATGNYEQYF. In DNA, the CDR3 is TGTGCCAGCAGAGCGACAGGGAACTACGAGCAGTACTTC.